Sequencing of this T cell receptor beta chain was carried out in a study of T cell repertoires in cytomegalovirus infection. TCRdb fed the reads into MiXCR, producing one record per CDR3 protein. Among 450,000 to 550,000 distinct CDR3 sequences listed, approximately 42% were seen once. About this clonotype itself: Antigen specificity is unknown.

This CDR3 has 14 residues. The ends were cut back, 4 bases at V and 2 bases at J, with 10 bases in the middle. Germline V gene lookup returns CDR1 SGHTA and CDR2 FQGNSA. The clonotype was recovered from a human donor in good health (CMV status not recorded). Some clones in this sample may be carry-over from other donors' samples. Sequenced material: cultured PBMCs, taken from culture after CMV antigen stimulation. The rearrangement links TRBV7-2 to TRBJ2-3; D gene ambiguous. CDR3 amino acids: CASSWAVPTDTQYF. The CDR3 DNA reads TGTGCCAGCAGCTGGGCCGTACCCACAGATACGCAGTATTTT. Full variable domain (missing parts from reference TRBV7-2 and TRBJ2-3): GAGVSQSPSNKVTEKGKDVELRCDPISGHTALYWYRQSLGQGLEFLIYFQGNSAPDKSGLPSDRFSAERTGGSVSTLTIQRTQQEDSAVYLCASSWAVPTDTQYFGPGTRLTVL.